This entry features one TCR beta chain sequence. No antigen is known for it. TCRdb reprocessed the RT-PCR reads with MiXCR, giving one entry per CDR3 protein. The data contain 450,000 to 600,000 distinct CDR3 sequences, 7.2% of them singletons. J was trimmed by 10 bases and V by 2 bases; bases with no gene match: 13. The CDR3 extends over 18 amino acids. Germline loops: CDR1 SGDLS, CDR2 YYNGEE. The sample originates from a study of response to subunit inactivated influenza vaccine. Study observations and caveats: Each seasonal influenza vaccination, the authors suggested, recruits few new T cells.

V and J are TRBV9 and TRBJ2-1, with TRBD2 matching over 15 bases. This clonotype was obtained from a man aged 50-75 years who received an inactivated influenza vaccine. The sequencing here drew on PBMCs from blood, taken around 25 months after vaccination. The CDR3 spells CASSVEGGKGLAGGEQFF. CDR3 nucleotide sequence: TGTGCCAGCAGCGTCGAAGGGGGCAAGGGACTAGCGGGAGGCGAGCAGTTCTTC.